The sequence of this T cell receptor beta chain was determined in a study of shared clonotypes between healthy human individuals. Positive CCR7 selection of CD45RO-negative cells yielded the naive CD8 cells, and terminally differentiated effector memory CD45RA+ cells were excluded. Every contributor of samples was a Caucasian grown-up residing in Nashville, Tennessee. The method was immunoSEQ multiplex PCR; TCRdb's version includes in-frame clones alone and lacks a portion of them. The sample lists hundreds of thousands of clones, 95% to 98% occurring once. In germline, CDR1 is SEHNR, CDR2 FQNEAQ (reference sequence). This CDR3 has 16 residues. V lost 0 bases, J lost 2 bases, and 11 bases lay in between.

This TCR was sampled from a man aged 25 to 40 in good health. The chain is built from TRBV7-9 and TRBJ1-3; D is possibly TRBD1 (6 bases). Sequencing was done on a sample of naive CD8+ T cells sorted from blood. This chain's CDR3 is CASSLAKQGAGNTIYF. The CDR3 bases are TGTGCCAGCAGCTTAGCAAAACAGGGTGCTGGAAACACCATATATTTT.